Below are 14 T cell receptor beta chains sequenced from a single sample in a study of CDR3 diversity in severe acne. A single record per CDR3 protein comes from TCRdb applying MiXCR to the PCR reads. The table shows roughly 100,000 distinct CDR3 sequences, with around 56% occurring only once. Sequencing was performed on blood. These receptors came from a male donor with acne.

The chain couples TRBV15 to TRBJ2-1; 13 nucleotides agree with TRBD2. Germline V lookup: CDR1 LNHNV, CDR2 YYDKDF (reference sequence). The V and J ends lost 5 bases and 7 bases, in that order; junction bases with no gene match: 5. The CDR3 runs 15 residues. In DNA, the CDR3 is TGTGCCACCAGCCACCGGACTAGCGGGAGTAATGAGCAGTTCTTC. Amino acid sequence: CATSHRTSGSNEQFF.

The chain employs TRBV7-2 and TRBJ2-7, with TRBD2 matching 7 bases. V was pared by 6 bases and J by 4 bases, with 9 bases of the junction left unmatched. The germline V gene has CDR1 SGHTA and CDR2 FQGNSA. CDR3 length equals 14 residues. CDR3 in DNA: TGTGCCAGCAGTTACGGACTAGTTATATACGAGCAGTACTTC. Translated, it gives CASSYGLVIYEQYF. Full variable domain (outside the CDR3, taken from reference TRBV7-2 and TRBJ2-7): GAGVSQSPSNKVTEKGKDVELRCDPISGHTALYWYRQSLGQGLEFLIYFQGNSAPDKSGLPSDRFSAERTGGSVSTLTIQRTQQEDSAVYLCASSYGLVIYEQYFGPGTRLTVT.

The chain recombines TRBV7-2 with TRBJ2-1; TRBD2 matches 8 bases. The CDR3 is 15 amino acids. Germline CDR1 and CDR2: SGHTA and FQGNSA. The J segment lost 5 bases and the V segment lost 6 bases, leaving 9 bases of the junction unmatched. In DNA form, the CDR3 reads TGTGCCAGCAGTACACTAGCGGAACCGGACAATGAGCAGTTCTTC. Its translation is CASSTLAEPDNEQFF.

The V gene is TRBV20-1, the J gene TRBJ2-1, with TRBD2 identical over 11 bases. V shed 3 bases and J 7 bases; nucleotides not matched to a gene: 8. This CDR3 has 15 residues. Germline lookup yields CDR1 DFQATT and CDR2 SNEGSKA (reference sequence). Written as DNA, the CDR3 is TGCAGTGCTAGGGCTATTACTAGCGGGAGTAATGAGCAGTTCTTC. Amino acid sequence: CSARAITSGSNEQFF.

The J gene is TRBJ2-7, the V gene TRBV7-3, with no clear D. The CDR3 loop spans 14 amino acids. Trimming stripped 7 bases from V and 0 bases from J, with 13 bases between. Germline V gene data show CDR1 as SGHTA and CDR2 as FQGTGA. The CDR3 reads CASTPTGYSYEQYF. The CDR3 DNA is TGTGCCAGCACCCCAACCGGTTACTCCTACGAGCAGTACTTC.

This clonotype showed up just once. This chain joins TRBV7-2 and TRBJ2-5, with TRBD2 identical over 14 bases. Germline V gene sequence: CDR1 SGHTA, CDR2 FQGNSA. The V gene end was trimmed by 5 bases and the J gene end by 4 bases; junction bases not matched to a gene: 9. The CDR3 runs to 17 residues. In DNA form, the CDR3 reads TGTGCCAGCAGCCCAACCGGGACTAGCGGGAGAAGAGAGACCCAGTACTTC. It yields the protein CASSPTGTSGRRETQYF.

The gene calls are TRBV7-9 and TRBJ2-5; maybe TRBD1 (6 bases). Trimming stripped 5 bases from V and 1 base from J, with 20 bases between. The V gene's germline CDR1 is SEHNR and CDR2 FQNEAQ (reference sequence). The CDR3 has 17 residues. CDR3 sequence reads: CASSPQGVRNLQETQYF. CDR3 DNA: TGTGCCAGCAGCCCACAGGGCGTCCGAAACCTCCAAGAGACCCAGTACTTC.

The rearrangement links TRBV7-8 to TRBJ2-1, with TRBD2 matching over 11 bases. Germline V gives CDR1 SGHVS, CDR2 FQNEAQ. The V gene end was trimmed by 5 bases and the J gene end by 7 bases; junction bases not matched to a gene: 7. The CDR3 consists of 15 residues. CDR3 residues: CASSKTSGRPNEQFF. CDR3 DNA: TGTGCCAGCAGCAAAACTAGCGGGAGACCGAATGAGCAGTTCTTC.

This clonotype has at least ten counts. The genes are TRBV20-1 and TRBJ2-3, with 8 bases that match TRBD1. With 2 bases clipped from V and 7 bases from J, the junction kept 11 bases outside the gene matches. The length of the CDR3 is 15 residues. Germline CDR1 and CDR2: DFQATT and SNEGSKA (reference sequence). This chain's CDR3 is CSARPGTGLRNTQYF. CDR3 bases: TGCAGTGCTAGACCCGGGACAGGTCTAAGGAATACGCAGTATTTT.

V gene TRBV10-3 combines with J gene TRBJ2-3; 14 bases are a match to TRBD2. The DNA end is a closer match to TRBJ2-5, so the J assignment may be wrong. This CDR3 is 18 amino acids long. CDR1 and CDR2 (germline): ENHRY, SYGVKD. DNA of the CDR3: TGTGCCATCAGTGACCGGGGGACTAGCGGGAGTCTATGGGAGACCCAGTACTTC. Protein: CAISDRGTSGSLWETQYF.

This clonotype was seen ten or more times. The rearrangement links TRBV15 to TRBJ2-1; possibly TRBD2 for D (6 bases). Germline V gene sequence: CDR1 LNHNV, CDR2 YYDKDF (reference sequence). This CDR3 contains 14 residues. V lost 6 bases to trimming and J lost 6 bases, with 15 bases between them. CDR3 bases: TGTGCCACCAGACGGGACTCTGACTTCAATGAGCAGTTCTTC. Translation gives CATRRDSDFNEQFF.

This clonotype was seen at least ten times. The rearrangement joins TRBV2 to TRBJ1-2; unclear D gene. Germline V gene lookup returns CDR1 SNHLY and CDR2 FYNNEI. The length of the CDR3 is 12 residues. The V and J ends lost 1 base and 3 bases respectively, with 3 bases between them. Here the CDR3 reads CASSEGDYGYTF. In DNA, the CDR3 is TGTGCCAGCAGTGAAGGCGACTATGGCTACACCTTC.

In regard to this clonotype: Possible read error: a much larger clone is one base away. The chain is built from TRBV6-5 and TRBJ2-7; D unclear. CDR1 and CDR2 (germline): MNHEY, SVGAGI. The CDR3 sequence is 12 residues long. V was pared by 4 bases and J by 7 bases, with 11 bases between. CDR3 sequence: CASSCGFGEQYF. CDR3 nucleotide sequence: TGTGCCAGCAGTTGTGGGTTTGGAGAGCAGTACTTC.

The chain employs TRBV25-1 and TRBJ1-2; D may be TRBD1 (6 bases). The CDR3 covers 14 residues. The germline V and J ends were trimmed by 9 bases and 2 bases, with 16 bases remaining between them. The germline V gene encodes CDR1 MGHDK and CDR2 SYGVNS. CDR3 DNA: TGTGCCAGTGGTATCTTGAGGGGGAACTATGGCTACACCTTC. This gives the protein CASGILRGNYGYTF.